The present T cell receptor (beta chain) was sequenced within a study of CD8 T cells in ankylosing spondylitis. This clonotype showed up many times. TCRdb reprocessed the 5' RACE reads via MiXCR and lists one record per CDR3 protein. The sample has about 240,000 distinct CDR3 sequences, 8% to 9.5% seen once; the top ten hold 6.8%. Germline values: CDR1 LNHDA, CDR2 SQIVND (reference sequence). This CDR3 is built from 15 residues. V was trimmed by 0 bases and J by 5 bases, leaving 11 bases between them. The sequence came from a male donor with ankylosing spondylitis or in good health (not recorded which). The sample was blood, either unsorted or a sorted T cell fraction (not recorded which). The chain has TRBV19 and TRBJ2-4, with a possible D match to TRBD1 (6 bases). The CDR3 sequence is CASSIDQAGENIQYF. The CDR3 nucleotides read TGTGCCAGTAGTATAGATCAAGCAGGGGAAAACATTCAGTACTTC.